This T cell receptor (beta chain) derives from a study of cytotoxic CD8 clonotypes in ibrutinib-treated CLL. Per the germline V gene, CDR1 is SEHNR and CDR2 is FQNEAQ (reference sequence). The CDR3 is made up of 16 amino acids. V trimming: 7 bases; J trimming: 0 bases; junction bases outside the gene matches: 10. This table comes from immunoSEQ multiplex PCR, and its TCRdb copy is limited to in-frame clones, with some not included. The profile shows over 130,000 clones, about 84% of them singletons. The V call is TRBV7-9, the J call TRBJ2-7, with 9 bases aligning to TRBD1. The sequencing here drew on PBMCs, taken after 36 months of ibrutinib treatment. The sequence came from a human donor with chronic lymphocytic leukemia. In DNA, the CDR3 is TGTGCCAGCACCCAAGGACAGGGGCCGAGCTCCTACGAGCAGTACTTC. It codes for CASTQGQGPSSYEQYF.